The TCR beta chain under discussion was sequenced for a study of identical twins. TCRdb called the 5' RACE reads again in MiXCR, with one record for every CDR3 protein. The sample contains a few hundred thousand distinct CDR3 sequences, approximately 10% of which appear only once. Trimming removed 5 bases from V and 7 bases from J, with 15 bases in between. In germline, CDR1 is SNHLY, CDR2 FYNNEI. The CDR3 runs to 14 residues. This sample was also put to use in a study of yellow fever vaccine responses in identical twins. That paper notes: Twins' vaccine T cell responses reportedly seemed partly convergent and partly personalized.

The chain combines TRBV2 with TRBJ2-4; possible D gene TRBD2, 5 bases. The sequence derives from a woman between 18 and 29 years old in good health. The sequenced sample consisted of PBMCs. Here the CDR3 DNA reads TGTGCCAGCAGTCTACTAGGAGAAATGAACATTCAGTACTTC. The encoded protein is CASSLLGEMNIQYF.